These T cell receptor beta chains were read from a single sample in a study of CD8+ T cells in alopecia areata. TCRdb keeps only in-frame clones here, not all; method: immunoSEQ multiplex PCR. This table has fewer than 200,000 clones, around three fifths appearing once. Sequencing was performed on CD4+ T cells sorted from blood, taken at week 24, from a patient treated with tofacitinib. The receptors originated from a human donor with alopecia areata. The CDR3 runs from the conserved cysteine through the conserved F or W. D genes are given only for firm matches. For some rows the clone size is stated as once, few or many, or as a class when expanded; others skip it.

V	J	size	D	DNA	CDR3
TRBV5-6	TRBJ1-2	few	-	TGTGCCAGCAGCTTGTTGGGGGACTATGGCTACACCTTC	CASSLLGDYGYTF
TRBV11-2	TRBJ2-1	-	TRBD2	TGTGCCAGCAGCCGCGGACTAGCGGACAATGAGCAGTTCTTC	CASSRGLADNEQFF
TRBV6-5	TRBJ2-6	-	-	TGTGCCAGCAGTTACTCTCAGGCCTCTGGGGCCAACGTCCTGACTTTC	CASSYSQASGANVLTF
TRBV29-1	TRBJ2-2	-	-	TGCAGCGTCTACCGGGGCCCAGGGCCCACCGGGGAGCTGTTTTTT	CSVYRGPGPTGELFF
TRBV6-6	TRBJ1-5	-	-	TGTGCCAGCAGTGGCACCCAACCCTCAGCGGGATCGCCCCAGCATTTT	CASSGTQPSAGSPQHF
TRBV2	TRBJ1-4	-	TRBD1	TGTGCCAGCCGCGGACAGGGTCGGGAAAAACTGTTTTTT	CASRGQGREKLFF
TRBV29-1	TRBJ1-2	once	TRBD1	TGCAGCGTTGGGGGACAGAGCTTCTATGGCTACACCTTC	CSVGGQSFYGYTF
TRBV30	TRBJ1-1	-	-	TGTGCCTGGAGTGACGAGACGCTGACAGGGAACACTGAAGCTTTCTTT	CAWSDETLTGNTEAFF
TRBV4-1	TRBJ1-1	-	-	TGCGCCAGCAGCCAAGATTGGGACGGTCGGGCTTTCTTT	CASSQDWDGRAFF
TRBV7-9	TRBJ2-5	-	-	TGTGCCAGCGGACCAGGGGAGACCCAGTACTTC	CASGPGETQYF
TRBV4-1	TRBJ1-1	-	-	TGCGCCAGCCAAAGACTACCCATGAACACTGAAGCTTTCTTT	CASQRLPMNTEAFF
TRBV6-5	TRBJ1-1	-	-	TGTGCCAGCAGGTCCAGACGGACCGAGGAAGCTTTCTTT	CASRSRRTEEAFF
TRBV7-2	TRBJ2-5	-	-	TGTGCCAGCAGCTTAGCGGGGAGGTACCAAGAGACCCAGTACTTC	CASSLAGRYQETQYF
TRBV27	TRBJ2-2	-	-	TGTGCCAGCAAAGGGGGGGGCAACACCGGGGAGCTGTTTTTT	CASKGGGNTGELFF
TRBV7-2	TRBJ1-2	few	-	TGTGCCAGCAGCTCCCTAGGGTATGGCTACACCTTC	CASSSLGYGYTF
TRBV15	TRBJ1-4	-	-	TGTGCCACCAGCAGTCCCAAGGGGGGTTGGCTGTTTTTT	CATSSPKGGWLFF
TRBV27	TRBJ2-1	-	-	TGTGCCAGCAGTCCTCCGGGTACACAAAGATACAATGAGCAGTTCTTC	CASSPPGTQRYNEQFF
TRBV5-1	TRBJ1-1	-	-	TGCGCCAGCAGCTTCTCGACAGGAGCAGTCACTGAAGCTTTCTTT	CASSFSTGAVTEAFF
TRBV7-9	TRBJ1-5	-	TRBD1	TGTGCCAGCAGCCGGACAGGTGACCAGCCCCAGCATTTT	CASSRTGDQPQHF
TRBV4-2	TRBJ1-6	-	-	TGTGCCAGCAGCCAAAGCGATAATTCACCCCTCCACTTT	CASSQSDNSPLHF
TRBV15	TRBJ2-1	-	TRBD1	TGTGCCACCAGCAGACGGAAGGGGGCAAGCTCCTACAATGAGCAGTTCTTC	CATSRRKGASSYNEQFF
TRBV5-1	TRBJ1-1	-	TRBD1	TGCGCCAGCAGGGGACAGTCGAACACTGAAGCTTTCTTT	CASRGQSNTEAFF
TRBV6-6	TRBJ1-1	-	-	TGTGCCAGCAGTTACCAGGGGAGGGACTCTGAAGCTTTCTTT	CASSYQGRDSEAFF
TRBV11-2	TRBJ2-7	-	-	TGTGCCAGCAATGGCGGATTGCAGCAGTACTTC	CASNGGLQQYF
TRBV4-1	TRBJ1-6	-	TRBD1	TGCGCCAGCAGCGACAGGGGTTTCCACCTCCACTTT	CASSDRGFHLHF
TRBV2	TRBJ2-2	-	-	TGTGCCAGCAGTGCGATAAGGAACACCGGGGAGCTGTTTTTT	CASSAIRNTGELFF
TRBV30	TRBJ1-2	-	-	TGTGCCTGGAGTTCCCCCCAGGGCCTTGTGGGGGGCTACACCTTC	CAWSSPQGLVGGYTF